This TCR beta chain was retrieved from a study of shared clonotypes between healthy human individuals. Caucasian adults living in Nashville, Tennessee, provided all samples. Naive CD45RA+ and memory CD45RA-negative subsets were split from CD4+ cells. Method: immunoSEQ multiplex PCR; TCRdb's copy keeps in-frame clones and lacks some. Among 800,000 to 1,200,000 clones listed, roughly 74% were seen once. The length of the CDR3 is 17 residues. In germline, CDR1 is SGHRS, CDR2 YFSETQ. Trimming at V came to 3 bases and at J to 1 base, leaving 13 bases not matched to a gene. This clonotype originated in a man aged 18 to 29 in good health. Some clones in this sample may be carry-over from other donors' samples. The chain carries TRBV5-1 and TRBJ2-7; 7 bases line up with TRBD2. The sample comprised memory CD4+ T cells from PBMCs. Subset denoted: CD45RA-negative fraction. CDR3 region: CASSSLLNHGRSYEQYF. The CDR3 nucleotides are TGCGCCAGCAGCTCCCTCTTGAATCACGGGAGGTCCTACGAGCAGTACTTC.